This T cell receptor beta chain was profiled in a study of blood T cell repertoires in COVID-19. Background on the study: There were acute and convalescent COVID-19 samples, and they came from the United States, Italy and Spain. Sources were T cells, B-cell-depleted T cells, or PBMCs; the material itself was cDNA or gDNA.

Original methodology: Amplified reference gene primers provided the basis for estimating nucleated cell counts. Only in-frame clones appear in the TCRdb table, and some are missing; sequencing was by immunoSEQ multiplex PCR. V and J calls plus clone size are reproduced from that table; the DNA served to infer D and trimming. The table includes 200,000 to 250,000 clones, 83% detected once. This CDR3 has 13 amino acids. After removal of 7 bases from V and 6 bases from J, the junction contained 6 bases not matched to a gene. CDR1 is MNHEY and CDR2 is SVGAGI in the germline V gene. About this clone: Other DNA sequences in this sample translate to the same CDR3.

This receptor was obtained from a woman aged 50 to 65 with acute or convalescent COVID-19. The J gene is TRBJ1-2, the V gene TRBV6-5, with TRBD1 matching 9 bases. The source material was peripheral blood. For the CDR3, the DNA is TGTGCCAGCAACCGGGGACAGGGCAATGGCTACACCTTC. This encodes CASNRGQGNGYTF.